This paragraph covers one T cell receptor (beta chain) sequence. It has no known antigen specificity. No much larger clonotype is one base removed from it; base qualities were not supplied. This record comes from a study of blood T cell repertoires in COVID-19 (dated by TCRdb to the early 2020s). Some background on the complete study: Samples covering the acute and convalescent phases of COVID-19 were provided by collaborators in the United States, Italy and Spain. The sample metadata nearly always contained a de-identified subject ID, COVID-19 status, age in years and sex. Samples came from the ongoing ImmuneRACE study (first 160 participants) plus 1,254 subjects from 6 global collaborators. The prospective study material was composed of cDNA or gDNA derived from T cells, B-cell-depleted T cells, or PBMCs. The dataset comprised deeply sampled blood TCRbeta repertoires from subjects exposed to, actively infected with, or recovered from COVID-19. Where HLA class I and class II types were available, the types were taken from metadata supplied by the sample provider, not from assay-based typing. The repertoires were made available in a free public database intended to serve as a resource for research on the immune response to SARS-CoV-2.

Collaborating institutions collected whole blood in K2EDTA tubes following their own protocols. For TCRbeta analysis, collaborator samples were shipped as frozen whole blood, as isolated PBMCs, or as DNA extracted from either sample type. What the work shows at the level of the full study, not this receptor alone: The quantity of clinical and demographic metadata differed by source and by participant and was supplied without curation.

TCRbeta CDR3 regions were amplified from genomic DNA by means of the immunoSEQ Assay, a bias-controlled multiplex PCR. The original methods were these. Nucleated cell counts per sample were estimated from amplification of reference gene primers within the assay. To quantify the absolute abundance of each unique TCRbeta CDR3 rearrangement, sequence reads were collapsed and filtered. Productive Simpson clonality was computed per sample as the square root of Simpson's diversity index over productive rearrangements. Imported from immuneACCESS, the table was reduced by TCRdb to in-frame sequences with V and J called. These copies leave out some clones; in studies compared against another copy, an unresolved V gene accounts for under half, and the cause of the remainder is not known. V and J calls and clone size come straight from that table; D and trimming were deduced from the DNA. Present in this sample are 200,000 or so clones, 80% to 85% of which were seen just once. Roughly 5% of the sample is taken by the ten largest.

Counted from cysteine to phenylalanine, this CDR3 has 13 amino acids. Only CDR3 DNA is held: 39 bases, read in frame from base 1. V is shortened by 1 base, J by 7 bases, and the region joining them spans 9 bases. CDR1 and CDR2 were assigned from the germline V gene as MGHDK and SYGVNS. This clonotype originated in a woman aged 30 to 39 with acute or convalescent COVID-19. Input material: peripheral blood. This receptor chain uses TRBV25-1 and TRBJ2-3; no D gene can be assigned with confidence. The CDR3 has the sequence CASSESRKNTQYF. In nucleotides, the sequence is TGTGCCAGCAGTGAATCCAGGAAGAATACGCAGTATTTT.